The present entry profiles one T cell receptor (beta chain) with its context. This entry belongs to a study of PD-L1 blockade in urothelial cancer. Study-wide background: Bladder-origin urothelial cancer in males described about 85% of the roughly 29 patients. The researchers analyzed blood 3 weeks (second dose) and 6 weeks after treatment start. Between 0 and 3 chemotherapy regimens preceded treatment for each patient. When blood samples were assessed, the median T cell count was 141,255.

Some clones are missing from TCRdb's copy, which holds only in-frame ones; the method was immunoSEQ multiplex PCR. The sample carries 50,000 to 55,000 clones, approximately 86% recorded once. As to time point: pretreatment peripheral blood. The CDR3 length is 15 residues. Germline lookup yields CDR1 SNHLY and CDR2 FYNNEI. J was trimmed by 9 bases and V by 4 bases; bases with no gene match: 11. The chain employs TRBV2 and TRBJ2-1; 8 nucleotides align to TRBD2. This clonotype originated in a man aged 60 to 75 with urothelial cancer. Sequencing was performed on PBMCs, taken around atezolizumab (anti-PD-L1) treatment. The CDR3 bases are TGTGCCAGCAGTGTAGAGAAGCGGGGGTCGGGTGAGCAGTTCTTC. Residues: CASSVEKRGSGEQFF.